A selection of T cell receptor beta chains follows, all from one sample in a study of blood T cell repertoires in COVID-19. Assay: immunoSEQ multiplex PCR; the TCRdb copy retains only in-frame clones and omits some. The sample includes roughly 430,000 clones, around nine tenths of them seen just once. Material for sequencing was PBMCs or T cells enriched from blood (not recorded which). These receptor sequences come from a young woman who had been exposed to COVID-19. The CDR3 runs from the conserved cysteine through the conserved F or W. D genes are given only for firm matches. Clone size, where shown, is once, few, many, or a class for clones that have expanded.

j_gene,v_gene,d_gene,abundance,CDR3nt,CDR3aa
TRBJ2-3,TRBV5-1,TRBD1,.,TGCGCCAGCAGCTCCGGGACAGTGAGCACAGATACGCAGTATTTT,CASSSGTVSTDTQYF
TRBJ2-2,TRBV5-6,.,.,TGTGCCAGCAGCCATTTCGATCCGAGCACCGGGGAGCTGTTTTTT,CASSHFDPSTGELFF
TRBJ2-5,TRBV24-1,TRBD2,.,TGTGCCACCAGTGATTCGGACGGGGGGGCATGGGAGACCCAGTACTTC,CATSDSDGGAWETQYF
TRBJ2-3,TRBV10-3,TRBD2,.,TGTGCCATCAGTGAATTAGCGGGACGCACAGATACGCAGTATTTT,CAISELAGRTDTQYF
TRBJ2-5,TRBV9,TRBD2,.,TGTGCCAGCAGCCCCCGTGGAACTAGCGGGGCTGAGACCCAGTACTTC,CASSPRGTSGAETQYF
TRBJ1-6,TRBV27,.,.,TGTGCCAGCAGTTTTAACCCCCCAGCAGGGTCAGGGTCACCCCTCCACTTT,CASSFNPPAGSGSPLHF
TRBJ1-6,TRBV5-8,TRBD1,.,TGTGCCAGCAGCTTGAGAGGACAGGCCAACTCACCCCTCCACTTT,CASSLRGQANSPLHF
TRBJ2-1,TRBV11-2,TRBD2,.,TGTGCCAGCAGCTTAGAACTAGCGGGAGGAAGAAATGAGCAGTTCTTC,CASSLELAGGRNEQFF
TRBJ2-7,TRBV7-2,.,once,TGTGCCAGCAGCCACTCCTACGAGCAGTACTTC,CASSHSYEQYF
TRBJ2-7,TRBV27,TRBD1,.,TGTGCCAGCAGTGATAGGGGGCCGATAATGGGAGAGCAGTACTTC,CASSDRGPIMGEQYF
TRBJ1-1,TRBV18,.,.,TGTGCCAGCTCACCAGGGGAGCAGCCAACTGAAGCTTTCTTT,CASSPGEQPTEAFF
TRBJ1-2,TRBV5-1,.,.,TGCGCCAGCAGCTTGCGGGGGGACTATGGCTACACCTTC,CASSLRGDYGYTF
TRBJ2-7,TRBV2,.,.,TGTGCCAGCAGGGAGGGAGCGGGCGGCTCCTACGAGCAGTACTTC,CASREGAGGSYEQYF
TRBJ1-6,TRBV3-1/TRBV3-2,.,.,TGTGCCAGCAGCCAAATCGGGGGCTCCTATAATTCACCCCTCCACTTT,CASSQIGGSYNSPLHF
TRBJ2-1,TRBV7-6,TRBD2,.,TGTGCCAGCAGCCCCGGGACTAGCGGGAGTATCCCCTACAATGAGCAGTTCTTC,CASSPGTSGSIPYNEQFF
TRBJ2-7,TRBV11-2,.,.,TGTGCCAGCAGCTTATTAGATTCACCGACAGTCGAGCAGTACTTC,CASSLLDSPTVEQYF
TRBJ2-2,TRBV9,TRBD1,.,TGTGCCAGCAGCGTAGAAATCGGGCAGGGGGCGCGCACCGGGGAGCTGTTTTTT,CASSVEIGQGARTGELFF
TRBJ1-5,TRBV6-1,TRBD1,.,TGTGCCAGCAGTGACCGACAGGGGGCAGTTCAGCCCCAGCATTTT,CASSDRQGAVQPQHF
TRBJ2-5,TRBV6-2/TRBV6-3,TRBD2,few,TGTGCCAGCAGTTTCTCAAGCGGGAGGTTCCAAGAGACCCAGTACTTC,CASSFSSGRFQETQYF
TRBJ2-3,TRBV7-2,TRBD2,.,TGTGCCAGCAGCTTTCGGCTAGCGGGGGGTTCTAGCACAGATACGCAGTATTTT,CASSFRLAGGSSTDTQYF
TRBJ2-1,TRBV11-3,.,.,TGTGCCAGCAGCGGAACGGGGACCTACAATGAGCAGTTCTTC,CASSGTGTYNEQFF
TRBJ2-7,TRBV7-2,.,.,TGTGCCAGCAGCTTCGAGAGTACCTTCTCCTACGAGCAGTACTTC,CASSFESTFSYEQYF
TRBJ1-2,TRBV5-1,.,many,TGCGCCAGCAGCTTAGGGGGTGGCTACACCTTC,CASSLGGGYTF
TRBJ1-1,TRBV27,TRBD1,.,TGTGCCAGCAGCCGTCAGACAGGGCAGACTGAAGCTTTCTTT,CASSRQTGQTEAFF
TRBJ2-1,TRBV3-1/TRBV3-2,TRBD2,.,TGTGCCAGCAGCCAACTAGCGGGGGATGAGCAGTTCTTC,CASSQLAGDEQFF
TRBJ2-1,TRBV4-1,TRBD2,.,TGCGCCAGCAGCCAAGCCGTGACTAGCGGGAGCTACAATGAGCAGTTCTTC,CASSQAVTSGSYNEQFF
TRBJ2-7,TRBV28,TRBD2,.,TGTGCCAGCGGGGTAGCGGGGCACTACGAGCAGTACTTC,CASGVAGHYEQYF